Presented here are 15 T cell receptor beta chains from one specimen sequenced in a study of T cells after posttransplantation cyclophosphamide. Busulfan-fludarabine conditioning, marrow transplant, and cyclophosphamide on days +3 and +4 were administered. Assay: immunoSEQ multiplex PCR; the TCRdb copy retains only in-frame clones and omits some. The sample holds roughly 3,700 clones, around 80% seen once. This material consisted of CD4+ T cells sorted from blood, taken approximately 35 weeks after a stem cell transplant with posttransplant cyclophosphamide. Every receptor here comes from a young adult male patient who received an allogeneic stem cell transplant from a related donor, was CMV-positive, and had no GVHD. Some T cells may be the graft donor's.

The rearrangement uses TRBV6-5 and TRBJ1-1; D call uncertain. Trimming shortened V by 3 bases and J by 0 bases, and 5 bases separated the two germline ends. The CDR3 totals 13 residues. CDR1 is MNHEY, CDR2 SVGAGI, per germline. For the CDR3, the DNA is TGTGCCAGCAGTTATAATTTGAACACTGAAGCTTTCTTT. Translating gives CASSYNLNTEAFF.

The V and J genes are TRBV5-1 and TRBJ2-1, with 11 positions matching TRBD2. Germline trimming cut 4 bases from V and 5 bases from J; bases unmatched to any gene: 5. From germline, CDR1 is SGHRS and CDR2 YFSETQ. The CDR3 sequence is 15 residues long. This chain's CDR3 is CASSLLAGGNNEQFF. The CDR3, as DNA: TGCGCCAGCAGCCTTCTAGCGGGGGGAAACAATGAGCAGTTCTTC.

CDR3 sequence reads: CASSLGQDYGYTF. CDR3 coding DNA: TGTGCCAGCAGCTTGGGGCAGGACTATGGCTACACCTTC. The chain is built from TRBV5-5 and TRBJ1-2; D call uncertain. The germline gives CDR1 SGHKS, CDR2 YYEKEE (reference sequence). The V end lost 0 bases, the J end lost 3 bases, and 6 bases lay between the germline ends. There are 13 residues in the CDR3.

This chain connects TRBV28 to TRBJ1-1, with 10 bases identical to TRBD1. CDR1 and CDR2 (germline): MDHEN, SYDVKM. V dropped 10 bases and J dropped 5; count of bases not matched to a gene: 7. The CDR3 is 13 amino acids. The CDR3 spells CATQTGGRTEAFF. Written as DNA, the CDR3 is TGTGCCACCCAGACAGGGGGCCGTACTGAAGCTTTCTTT.

This clone has only one observation. The V and J genes are TRBV5-1 and TRBJ1-1; D is undetermined. This CDR3 contains 16 residues. Germline CDR1 reads SGHRS; CDR2 reads YFSETQ. V was trimmed by 2 bases and J by 2 bases, leaving 16 bases between them. The chain's CDR3 is CASSLRVTTSNTEAFF. The CDR3 region has the DNA TGCGCCAGCAGCTTAAGGGTGACAACTAGTAACACTGAAGCTTTCTTT.

Note on this clone: Other nucleotide sequences from this sample produce the same CDR3. The chain has TRBV7-2 and TRBJ1-1; D remains unclear. Per the germline V gene, CDR1 is SGHTA and CDR2 is FQGNSA. V was shortened by 1 base and J by 1 base, with 7 bases between the two germline ends. This CDR3 is 14 amino acids long. The CDR3 region has the DNA TGTGCCAGCAGCTTAGTTACGGGGAACACTGAAGCTTTCTTT. It translates to CASSLVTGNTEAFF.

This rearrangement joins TRBV11-2 to TRBJ2-1; the D gene is possibly TRBD1 (5 bases). V was cut by 5 bases and J by 9 bases, with 17 bases left in between. Germline V gene lookup returns CDR1 SGHAT and CDR2 FQNNGV. This CDR3 has 14 amino acids. Written as DNA, the CDR3 is TGTGCCAGCAGCCCTGGGCCTCTAAGGGGTGAGCAGTTCTTC. This sequence encodes CASSPGPLRGEQFF.

This clone turned up a few times. The chain couples TRBV19 to TRBJ1-5, with D possibly TRBD1 on 5 matching bases. CDR1 is LNHDA and CDR2 is SQIVND in the germline V gene (reference sequence). There are 17 residues in the CDR3. V lost 7 bases, J lost 2 bases, and 21 bases lay in between. CDR3 sequence: CASTSLSRGGRNQPQHF. The CDR3 coding sequence is TGTGCCAGTACCTCACTTAGTAGGGGAGGTCGCAATCAGCCCCAGCATTTT.

This clone was seen more than once but under ten times. V gene TRBV5-1 combines with J gene TRBJ2-6; 12 bases line up with TRBD1. The junction had 4 bases not matched to a gene; V was cut back by 3 bases and J by 3 bases. The length of the CDR3 is 17 residues. Germline CDR1 reads SGHRS; CDR2 reads YFSETQ. CDR3 sequence (DNA): TGCGCCAGCAGCTCGGGACAGGGGGCGGGTGGGGCCAACGTCCTGACTTTC. This sequence encodes CASSSGQGAGGANVLTF.

This sequence joins TRBV28 and TRBJ2-7; no clear D gene. The germline V gene has CDR1 MDHEN and CDR2 SYDVKM. The CDR3 spans 12 residues. V shed 8 bases and J shed 0 bases, with 8 bases lying between them. CDR3 nucleotide sequence: TGTGCCAGCTTTGCTAGCTCCTACGAGCAGTACTTC. This encodes CASFASSYEQYF.

The chain joins TRBV5-4 to TRBJ2-7; a weak D match, TRBD1 (6 bases). Germline V lookup: CDR1 SGHNT, CDR2 YYREEE (reference sequence). The V end lost 4 bases, the J end lost 3 bases, and 14 bases lay between the germline ends. CDR3 length equals 14 residues. CDR3 DNA sequence: TGTGCCAGCAGCCGGGACATCACTAGCTACGAGCAGTACTTC. Protein: CASSRDITSYEQYF.

The sample holds one count of this clone. The rearrangement uses TRBV12-5 and TRBJ1-6, with a weak D call TRBD1 (6 bases). The CDR3 consists of 16 residues. The germline V gene encodes CDR1 LGHNT and CDR2 FRNRAP. The germline V and J ends were trimmed by 5 bases and 10 bases, with 21 bases remaining between them. The CDR3 DNA sequence: TGTGCTAGTGGTAACCCGAGGGGGGGCGCGGGGTCACCCCTCCACTTT. It specifies CASGNPRGGAGSPLHF.

This clone was detected only once. J is TRBJ1-2 and V is TRBV5-6; 7 bases match TRBD1. The CDR3 runs to 14 residues. Losses at the gene ends were 5 bases for V and 5 bases for J; bases not matched to a gene: 9. CDR1 and CDR2 (germline): SGHDT, YYEEEE. CDR3 sequence: CASSPLDRNYGYTF. The CDR3 nucleotides are TGTGCCAGCAGTCCTTTGGACAGGAATTATGGCTACACCTTC.

The chain couples TRBV7-9 to TRBJ2-7; D call uncertain. V shed 1 base and J shed 6 bases, with 4 bases lying between them. CDR3 length equals 11 residues. CDR1 is SEHNR, CDR2 FQNEAQ, per germline (reference sequence). CDR3: CASSLVGEQYF. CDR3 coding DNA: TGTGCCAGCAGCTTAGTCGGCGAGCAGTACTTC.

The chain combines TRBV19 with TRBJ1-6; 7 positions match TRBD1. This CDR3 spans 14 amino acids. V lost 11 bases to trimming and J lost 7 bases; unmatched junction nucleotides: 11. Per the germline V gene, CDR1 is LNHDA and CDR2 is SQIVND (reference sequence). CDR3 in DNA: TGTGCCCCACCCCCGGGACAGTTAAATTCACCCCTCCACTTT. It codes for CAPPPGQLNSPLHF.